The 18 T cell receptor beta chains below were found in one sample sequenced in a study of beta chain features in type 1 diabetes. Expressed TCRB transcripts were sequenced because the entire RNA isolate underwent reverse transcription. Data came from immunoSEQ multiplex PCR; TCRdb stores just in-frame clones and leaves some out. Among 400,000 to 600,000 clones, about 32% were seen once, and the ten largest hold 0.065%. The sequenced sample was naive CD4+ T cells from blood. These receptor sequences come from a man aged 18 to 29 in good health.

The rearrangement uses TRBV28 and TRBJ2-3, with D possibly matching TRBD1 (6 bases). Germline V lookup: CDR1 MDHEN, CDR2 SYDVKM. V was trimmed by 4 bases and J by 2 bases, leaving 13 bases between them. This CDR3 has 15 residues. The CDR3 DNA is TGTGCCAGCAGTTATAGGGGACAACTCACAGATACGCAGTATTTT. Amino acid sequence: CASSYRGQLTDTQYF.

CDR3 DNA sequence: TGTGCCTGGAGCCGATGGCAGGAAGGCTACACCTTC. Amino acids: CAWSRWQEGYTF. The chain is built from TRBV30 and TRBJ1-2; D remains ambiguous. The CDR3 covers 12 residues. The ends were cut back, 3 bases at V and 8 bases at J, with 13 bases in the middle. Per the germline V gene, CDR1 is GTSNPN and CDR2 is SVGIG (reference sequence).

This rearrangement joins TRBV19 to TRBJ2-1; D call uncertain. Germline V CDR1 and CDR2: LNHDA, SQIVND (reference sequence). V lost 8 bases and J lost 6, with 5 bases in between. The CDR3 is made up of 10 amino acids. This chain's CDR3 is CASGTNEQFF. The CDR3 DNA is TGTGCCAGTGGCACCAATGAGCAGTTCTTC.

This clone has a single count. This chain links TRBV28 with TRBJ2-6; TRBD1 aligns across 9 bases. The CDR3 has 15 residues. The germline CDR1 and CDR2 sequences are MDHEN and SYDVKM. The CDR3 nucleotides read TGTGGGACAGGGGCCCTTTTACGAGGGGCCAACGTCCTGACTTTC. Amino acids: CGTGALLRGANVLTF.

This clone was detected a few times. The CDR3 nucleotides are TGTGCCAGCAGCCAGGGGTCGGAGGAGACCCAGTACTTC. Translation: CASSQGSEETQYF. The gene calls are TRBV25-1 and TRBJ2-5, with TRBD1 as a possible D gene (6 bases). The CDR3 has 13 amino acids. V lost 6 bases to trimming and J lost 5 bases, with 13 bases between them. CDR1 and CDR2 from the germline V gene are MGHDK and SYGVNS. Combining the CDR3 with reference TRBV25-1 and TRBJ2-5 gives the whole variable domain EADIYQTPRYLVIGTGKKITLECSQTMGHDKMYWYQQDPGMELHLIHYSYGVNSTEKGDLSSESTVSRIRTEHFPLTLESARPSHTSQYLCASSQGSEETQYFGPGTRLLVL.

This chain joins TRBV28 and TRBJ2-2; TRBD1 might be the D (5 bases). With 11 bases removed from V and 0 bases from J, the gap between germline ends came to 10 bases. This CDR3 region has 13 residues. Germline CDR1 and CDR2: MDHEN and SYDVKM. Written as DNA, the CDR3 is TGTGCCGGCCAGACAGCGAACACCGGGGAGCTGTTTTTT. Amino acid sequence: CAGQTANTGELFF. The whole variable domain, remainder taken from reference TRBV28 and TRBJ2-2, is DVKVTQSSRYLVKRTGEKVFLECVQDMDHENMFWYRQDPGLGLRLIYFSYDVKMKEKGDIPEGYSVSREKKERFSLILESASTNQTSMYLCAGQTANTGELFFGEGSRLTVL.

This clone was seen a few times. The V call is TRBV13, the J call TRBJ2-5, with D unresolved. The V gene's germline CDR1 is PRHDT and CDR2 FYEKMQ (reference sequence). The CDR3 spans 12 residues. Trimming shortened V by 4 bases and J by 13 bases, and 16 bases separated the two germline ends. The CDR3: CASSSRAWQRYF. Here the CDR3 DNA reads TGTGCCAGCAGCTCTCGGGCCTGGCAAAGGTACTTC.

V gene TRBV7-2 combines with J gene TRBJ2-5, with 7 nucleotides matching TRBD1. Looked up from germline, CDR1 is SGHTA and CDR2 is FQGNSA. The CDR3 loop spans 14 amino acids. The V and J ends lost 5 bases and 5 bases, in that order; junction bases with no gene match: 8. CDR3 sequence (DNA): TGTGCCAGCAGCCTACAGGGGATTTCGGAGACCCAGTACTTC. This encodes CASSLQGISETQYF.

This chain uses TRBV6-5 with TRBJ2-1; TRBD2 aligns across 8 bases. The V gene end was trimmed by 6 bases and the J gene end by 4 bases; junction bases not matched to a gene: 8. The CDR3 is made up of 15 amino acids. Per germline, CDR1 MNHEY and CDR2 SVGAGI. This CDR3 reads CASRRTSRIYNEQFF. CDR3 in DNA: TGTGCCAGCAGAAGGACTAGCCGGATTTACAATGAGCAGTTCTTC.

The chain couples TRBV5-4 to TRBJ2-2, with D maybe TRBD2 (6 bases). Trimming removed 4 bases at V and 7 bases at J, with 14 bases between. The CDR3 is 14 residues long. Germline V lookup: CDR1 SGHNT, CDR2 YYREEE (reference sequence). The CDR3 DNA follows: TGTGCCAGCAGCGAGGGACTTGCCATCGGGGAGCTGTTTTTT. This encodes CASSEGLAIGELFF.

CDR3 sequence: CASSKTGPYEQYF. In DNA, the CDR3 is TGCGCCAGCTCGAAGACAGGGCCCTACGAGCAGTACTTC. The chain carries TRBV5-1 and TRBJ2-7; 7 positions match TRBD1. V shed 7 bases, J shed 2 bases, and the junction held 6 bases outside the gene matches. This CDR3 has 13 amino acids. Germline assignment: CDR1 SGHRS and CDR2 YFSETQ.

As to this clone: The same CDR3 can be traced to other DNA sequences in this sample. The chain has TRBV7-2 and TRBJ2-1; the D is unclear. The V and J ends lost 1 base and 4 bases respectively, with 8 bases between them. The CDR3 is 14 amino acids. The germline V gene encodes CDR1 SGHTA and CDR2 FQGNSA. CDR3 bases: TGTGCCAGCAGCTTAGTATCCGGATACAATGAGCAGTTCTTC. It translates to CASSLVSGYNEQFF.

This clone has only a few counts. V is TRBV9 and J is TRBJ2-2; D remains unclear. CDR1 is SGDLS and CDR2 is YYNGEE in the germline V gene. The CDR3 sequence is 13 residues long. V gave up 2 bases and J gave up 1 base, with 3 bases separating them. CDR3 sequence: CASSVWNTGELFF. CDR3 in DNA: TGTGCCAGCAGCGTTTGGAACACCGGGGAGCTGTTTTTT. Using reference TRBV9 and TRBJ2-2 for the parts outside the CDR3, the full variable domain is DSGVTQTPKHLITATGQRVTLRCSPRSGDLSVYWYQQSLDQGLQFLIQYYNGEERAKGNILERFSAQQFPDLHSELNLSSLELGDSALYFCASSVWNTGELFFGEGSRLTVL.

This clone appeared a few times. The V and J genes are TRBV30 and TRBJ2-3, with D maybe TRBD2 (6 bases). Germline CDR1 GTSNPN, CDR2 SVGIG (reference sequence). The CDR3 length is 14 residues. Trimming took off 5 bases at V and 3 bases at J, with 15 bases between the two ends. CDR3 sequence: CAWGRQRVTDTQYF. The CDR3 bases are TGTGCCTGGGGGCGCCAGCGGGTGACAGATACGCAGTATTTT.

The chain couples TRBV7-3 to TRBJ2-3; 8 nucleotides line up with TRBD2. The CDR3 has 16 amino acids. Germline V gene lookup returns CDR1 SGHTA and CDR2 FQGTGA. The V and J ends lost 3 bases and 4 bases, in that order; junction bases with no gene match: 9. DNA for the CDR3: TGTGCCAGCAGCTTCTCGGCGGGAGGTTTTCCAGATACGCAGTATTTT. It is translated as CASSFSAGGFPDTQYF.

The V call is TRBV5-1, the J call TRBJ2-7; the match to TRBD2 covers 13 bases. CDR1 is SGHRS, CDR2 YFSETQ, per germline. V was pared by 1 base and J by 3 bases, with 7 bases of the junction left unmatched. CDR3 length: 17 amino acids. The CDR3 coding sequence is TGCGCCAGCAGCTTGAGGACTAGCGGGAGTTCGGTCTACGAGCAGTACTTC. Amino acids: CASSLRTSGSSVYEQYF.

This clone has only a few counts. The chain has TRBV15 and TRBJ1-5; D may be TRBD1 (6 bases). There are 14 residues in the CDR3. Germline V gives CDR1 LNHNV, CDR2 YYDKDF (reference sequence). V shed 1 base and J shed 7 bases, with 11 bases lying between them. CDR3 amino acids: CATSRVNREQPQHF. The CDR3 region has the DNA TGTGCCACCAGCAGAGTGAACAGGGAGCAGCCCCAGCATTTT.

The chain is built from TRBV2 and TRBJ2-1; a weak D match, TRBD2 (6 bases). The germline CDR1 and CDR2 sequences are SNHLY and FYNNEI. The CDR3 is made up of 15 amino acids. V dropped 5 bases and J dropped 2 bases, with 13 bases sitting between them. The chain's CDR3 is CASSTAGPTYNEQFF. CDR3 sequence (DNA): TGTGCCAGCAGTACAGCGGGTCCTACCTACAATGAGCAGTTCTTC.